The rows below give T cell receptor beta chains drawn from one sample of a study of blood T cell repertoires in COVID-19. Only in-frame clones appear in the TCRdb table, and some are missing; sequencing was by immunoSEQ multiplex PCR. Of roughly 200,000 clones listed, 80% are singletons. The source material was peripheral blood. These receptors were taken from a man in his sixties with acute or convalescent COVID-19. CDR3s include the opening cysteine and the closing phenylalanine or tryptophan. The order of the fields is CDR3 protein, clone size, J gene, CDR3 length, V gene. Expanded clones are given a class, and other clones once, few, many or no size at all.

cdr3_aa: CASRGGLGYTF; clone_size: NA; j_call: TRBJ1-2; cdr3_length: 11; v_call: TRBV28
cdr3_aa: CASSSYGTPYGSNQPQHF; clone_size: NA; j_call: TRBJ1-5; cdr3_length: 18; v_call: TRBV27
cdr3_aa: CASSEMGQINEKLFF; clone_size: few; j_call: TRBJ1-4; cdr3_length: 15; v_call: TRBV2
cdr3_aa: CASSPSPGFGEQFF; clone_size: NA; j_call: TRBJ2-1; cdr3_length: 14; v_call: TRBV19
cdr3_aa: CASALGQGAISSYNSPLHF; clone_size: NA; j_call: TRBJ1-6; cdr3_length: 19; v_call: TRBV19
cdr3_aa: CSASLLGSRADTQYF; clone_size: NA; j_call: TRBJ2-3; cdr3_length: 15; v_call: TRBV20-1
cdr3_aa: CSVARTSGSNEQFF; clone_size: NA; j_call: TRBJ2-1; cdr3_length: 14; v_call: TRBV29-1
cdr3_aa: CASSLTVPTGIRAEAFF; clone_size: NA; j_call: TRBJ1-1; cdr3_length: 17; v_call: TRBV7-9
cdr3_aa: CASSQGSGTGAYNEQFF; clone_size: few; j_call: TRBJ2-1; cdr3_length: 17; v_call: TRBV14
cdr3_aa: CASSKSSTSGNTIYF; clone_size: NA; j_call: TRBJ1-3; cdr3_length: 15; v_call: TRBV21-1
cdr3_aa: CASSQNPGQGLNTEAFF; clone_size: few; j_call: TRBJ1-1; cdr3_length: 17; v_call: TRBV5-6
cdr3_aa: CASSPHGGYTEAFF; clone_size: NA; j_call: TRBJ1-1; cdr3_length: 14; v_call: TRBV3-1/TRBV3-2
cdr3_aa: CASGQEDRWPHF; clone_size: once; j_call: TRBJ1-5; cdr3_length: 12; v_call: TRBV12-5
cdr3_aa: CASSRRQGSYEQYF; clone_size: NA; j_call: TRBJ2-7; cdr3_length: 14; v_call: TRBV16
cdr3_aa: CAWAEGNTRSDTQYF; clone_size: NA; j_call: TRBJ2-3; cdr3_length: 15; v_call: TRBV30
cdr3_aa: CASSRYGPMVEAEAFF; clone_size: NA; j_call: TRBJ1-1; cdr3_length: 16; v_call: TRBV3-1/TRBV3-2
cdr3_aa: CASSIRIGGGNTEAFF; clone_size: few; j_call: TRBJ1-1; cdr3_length: 16; v_call: TRBV19
cdr3_aa: CATSDPDRRNTGELFF; clone_size: once; j_call: TRBJ2-2; cdr3_length: 16; v_call: TRBV24-1
cdr3_aa: CASSETDTSYNEQFF; clone_size: NA; j_call: TRBJ2-1; cdr3_length: 15; v_call: TRBV5-1
cdr3_aa: CASSLRTSGRVNIQYF; clone_size: few; j_call: TRBJ2-4; cdr3_length: 16; v_call: TRBV5-1
cdr3_aa: CASSEGQAMNTEAFF; clone_size: NA; j_call: TRBJ1-1; cdr3_length: 15; v_call: TRBV25-1
cdr3_aa: CASSRTSGVTYEQYF; clone_size: NA; j_call: TRBJ2-7; cdr3_length: 15; v_call: TRBV2
cdr3_aa: CASSLAGYGTDTQYF; clone_size: NA; j_call: TRBJ2-3; cdr3_length: 15; v_call: TRBV5-1
cdr3_aa: CASSEGTGGITGELFF; clone_size: once; j_call: TRBJ2-2; cdr3_length: 16; v_call: TRBV6-1
cdr3_aa: CASSQVRNGYTF; clone_size: NA; j_call: TRBJ1-2; cdr3_length: 12; v_call: TRBV3-1/TRBV3-2
cdr3_aa: CASWEGLNQPQHF; clone_size: NA; j_call: TRBJ1-5; cdr3_length: 13; v_call: TRBV27
cdr3_aa: CASSVRGTSGYNEQFF; clone_size: NA; j_call: TRBJ2-1; cdr3_length: 16; v_call: TRBV9
cdr3_aa: CASHTRQGSYNEQFF; clone_size: NA; j_call: TRBJ2-1; cdr3_length: 15; v_call: TRBV18
cdr3_aa: CASSAGTDLNYGYTF; clone_size: many; j_call: TRBJ1-2; cdr3_length: 15; v_call: TRBV19
cdr3_aa: CASIATGGTEAFF; clone_size: NA; j_call: TRBJ1-1; cdr3_length: 13; v_call: TRBV12-3/TRBV12-4
cdr3_aa: CASSLAGLAGYNEQFF; clone_size: NA; j_call: TRBJ2-1; cdr3_length: 16; v_call: TRBV5-4
cdr3_aa: CSVRWGDSPLHF; clone_size: NA; j_call: TRBJ1-6; cdr3_length: 12; v_call: TRBV29-1
cdr3_aa: CASSQVLSLTGTSYEQYF; clone_size: NA; j_call: TRBJ2-7; cdr3_length: 18; v_call: TRBV3-1/TRBV3-2
cdr3_aa: CASSLRFLAEGTDTQYF; clone_size: NA; j_call: TRBJ2-3; cdr3_length: 17; v_call: TRBV4-2
cdr3_aa: CASSLVGQAGVNIQYF; clone_size: once; j_call: TRBJ2-4; cdr3_length: 16; v_call: TRBV7-8
cdr3_aa: CASSLTGNQPQHF; clone_size: once; j_call: TRBJ1-5; cdr3_length: 13; v_call: TRBV12-3/TRBV12-4
cdr3_aa: CASSQDLGRGSSNYGYTF; clone_size: NA; j_call: TRBJ1-2; cdr3_length: 18; v_call: TRBV3-1/TRBV3-2
cdr3_aa: CAISGTGGRNEQFF; clone_size: NA; j_call: TRBJ2-1; cdr3_length: 14; v_call: TRBV10-3
cdr3_aa: CASIPGYPPPYEQYF; clone_size: few; j_call: TRBJ2-7; cdr3_length: 15; v_call: TRBV4-1
cdr3_aa: CASSLQQGANTGELFF; clone_size: NA; j_call: TRBJ2-2; cdr3_length: 16; v_call: TRBV5-1
cdr3_aa: CASSLGTGGNEKLFF; clone_size: NA; j_call: TRBJ1-4; cdr3_length: 15; v_call: TRBV5-8
cdr3_aa: CASSSTDRGAEAFF; clone_size: NA; j_call: TRBJ1-1; cdr3_length: 14; v_call: TRBV11-2